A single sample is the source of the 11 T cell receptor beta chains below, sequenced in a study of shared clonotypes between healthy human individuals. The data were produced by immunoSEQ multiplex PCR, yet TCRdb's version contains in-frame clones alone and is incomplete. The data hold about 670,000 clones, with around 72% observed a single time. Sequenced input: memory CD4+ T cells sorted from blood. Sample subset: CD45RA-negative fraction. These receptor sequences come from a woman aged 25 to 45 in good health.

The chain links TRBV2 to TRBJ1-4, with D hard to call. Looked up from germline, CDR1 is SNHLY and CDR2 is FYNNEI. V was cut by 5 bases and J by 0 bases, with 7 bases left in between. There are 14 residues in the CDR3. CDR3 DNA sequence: TGTGCCAGCAGTTTAGATGCAACTAATGAAAAACTGTTTTTT. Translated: CASSLDATNEKLFF.

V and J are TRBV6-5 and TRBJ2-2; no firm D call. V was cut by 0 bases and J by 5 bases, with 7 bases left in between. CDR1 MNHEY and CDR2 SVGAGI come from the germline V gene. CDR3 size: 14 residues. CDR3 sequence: CASSYSLITGELFF. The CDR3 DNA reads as TGTGCCAGCAGTTACTCCCTTATTACCGGGGAGCTGTTTTTT.

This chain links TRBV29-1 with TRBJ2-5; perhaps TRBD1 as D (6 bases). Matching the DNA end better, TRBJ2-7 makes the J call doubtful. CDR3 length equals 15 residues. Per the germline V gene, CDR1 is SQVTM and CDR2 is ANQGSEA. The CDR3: CSVETGNRASYEQYF. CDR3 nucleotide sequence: TGCAGCGTTGAAACAGGGAACAGGGCCTCCTACGAGCAGTACTTC.

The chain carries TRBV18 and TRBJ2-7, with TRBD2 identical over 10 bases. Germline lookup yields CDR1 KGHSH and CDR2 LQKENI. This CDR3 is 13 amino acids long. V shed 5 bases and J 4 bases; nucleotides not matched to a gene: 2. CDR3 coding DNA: TGTGCCAGCTCAAGACTAGCGGGTTACGAGCAGTACTTC. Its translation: CASSRLAGYEQYF.

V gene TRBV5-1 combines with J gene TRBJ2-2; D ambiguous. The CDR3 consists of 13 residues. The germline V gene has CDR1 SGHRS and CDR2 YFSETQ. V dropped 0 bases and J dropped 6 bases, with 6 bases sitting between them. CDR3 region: CASSLVLAGELFF. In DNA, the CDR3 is TGCGCCAGCAGCTTGGTTTTGGCCGGGGAGCTGTTTTTT.

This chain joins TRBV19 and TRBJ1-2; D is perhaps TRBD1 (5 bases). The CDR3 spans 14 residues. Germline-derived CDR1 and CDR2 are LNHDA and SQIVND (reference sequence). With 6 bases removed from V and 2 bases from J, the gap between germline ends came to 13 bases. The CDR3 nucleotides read TGTGCCAGTAGCCCTCCCAGGGAAAACTATGGCTACACCTTC. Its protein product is CASSPPRENYGYTF.

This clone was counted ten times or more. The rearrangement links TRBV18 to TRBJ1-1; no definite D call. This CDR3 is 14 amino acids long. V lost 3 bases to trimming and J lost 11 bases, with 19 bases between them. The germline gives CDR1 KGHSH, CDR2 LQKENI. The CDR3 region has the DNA TGTGCCAGCTCACCTACCGAAACCGCGGCTCAGGCTTTCTTT. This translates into CASSPTETAAQAFF.

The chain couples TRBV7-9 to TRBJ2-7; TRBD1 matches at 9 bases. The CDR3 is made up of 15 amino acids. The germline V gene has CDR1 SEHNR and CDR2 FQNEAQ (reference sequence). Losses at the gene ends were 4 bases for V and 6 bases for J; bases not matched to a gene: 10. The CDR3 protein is CASSSHGQGNAEQYF. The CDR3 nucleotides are TGTGCCAGCAGCTCCCACGGACAGGGGAACGCCGAGCAGTACTTC.

The CDR3 nucleotides are TGTGCCACCAACAGGGTTTGGCCCTACGAGCAGTACTTC. This codes for CATNRVWPYEQYF. This rearrangement joins TRBV28 to TRBJ2-7, with a weak D call TRBD1 (6 bases). Trimming stripped 10 bases from V and 2 bases from J, with 15 bases between. The V gene's germline CDR1 is MDHEN and CDR2 SYDVKM. The CDR3 totals 13 residues.

CDR3 amino acids: CASSLSIGSLAYEQYF. CDR3 in DNA: TGCGCCAGCAGCCTATCAATCGGGAGTCTGGCCTACGAGCAGTACTTC. The rearrangement uses TRBV5-1 and TRBJ2-7, with D possibly matching TRBD2 (6 bases). The CDR3 is made up of 16 amino acids. Germline-derived CDR1 and CDR2 are SGHRS and YFSETQ. V lost 4 bases, J lost 2 bases, and 19 bases lay in between.

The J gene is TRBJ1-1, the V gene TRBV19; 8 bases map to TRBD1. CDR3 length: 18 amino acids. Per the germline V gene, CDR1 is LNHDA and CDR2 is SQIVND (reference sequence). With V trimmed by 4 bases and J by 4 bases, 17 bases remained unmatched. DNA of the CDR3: TGTGCCAGTAGTACCCAAGGACAGGGAATAGGGCTGAGCACTGAAGCTTTCTTT. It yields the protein CASSTQGQGIGLSTEAFF.